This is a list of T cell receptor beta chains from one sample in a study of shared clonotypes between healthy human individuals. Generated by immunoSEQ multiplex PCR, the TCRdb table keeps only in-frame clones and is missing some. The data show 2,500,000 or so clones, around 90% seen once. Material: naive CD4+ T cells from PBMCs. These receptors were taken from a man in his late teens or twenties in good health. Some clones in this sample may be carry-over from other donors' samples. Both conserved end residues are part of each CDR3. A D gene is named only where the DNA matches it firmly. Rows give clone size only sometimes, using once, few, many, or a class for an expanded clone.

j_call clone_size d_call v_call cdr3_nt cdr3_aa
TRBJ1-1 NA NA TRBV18 TGTGCCAGCTCACCAGCTCGACTGAACACTGAAGCTTTCTTT CASSPARLNTEAFF
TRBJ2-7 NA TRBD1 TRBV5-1 TGCGCCAGCAGCGTAGCGACAGGGATCACCTACTACGAGCAGTACTTC CASSVATGITYYEQYF
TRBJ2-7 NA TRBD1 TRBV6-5 TGTGCCAGCAGTTACTCGACGGCGACAGGGGCCTACGAGCAGTACTTC CASSYSTATGAYEQYF
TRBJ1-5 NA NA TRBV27 TGTGCCAGCACCACAGGTAACTCGCAGCCCCAGCATTTT CASTTGNSQPQHF
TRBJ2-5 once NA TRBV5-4 TGTGCCAGCAGCTTGCGGATGGCGGGAGAGACCCAGTACTTC CASSLRMAGETQYF
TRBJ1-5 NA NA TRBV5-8 TGTGCCAGCAGCCGAGAACAGGCGACCCTAGGGGAGCCCCAGCATTTT CASSREQATLGEPQHF
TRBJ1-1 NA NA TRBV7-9 TGTGCCAGCAGCTTAGCAGGGCTGCCTGAAGCTTTCTTT CASSLAGLPEAFF
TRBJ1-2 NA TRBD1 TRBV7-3 TGTGCCAGCAGCCCAGGGACAGGGGTCCCTGGCTACACCTTC CASSPGTGVPGYTF
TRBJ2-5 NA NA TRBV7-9 TGTGCCAGCAGCTTAGGAGGGGTACAAGAGACCCAGTACTTC CASSLGGVQETQYF
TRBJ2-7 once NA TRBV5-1 TGCGCCAGCAGCTTGGTGGCGGGGCCTCCCTACGAGCAGTACTTC CASSLVAGPPYEQYF
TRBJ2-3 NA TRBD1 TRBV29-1 TGCAGCTCCAGGTCCCGGGACAGGGGCCCTCACGATACGCAGTATTTT CSSRSRDRGPHDTQYF
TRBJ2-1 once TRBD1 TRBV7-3 TGTGCCAGCAGCGCTCTGACAGGGTTGGAGCAGTTCTTC CASSALTGLEQFF
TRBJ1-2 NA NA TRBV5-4 TGTGCCAGCAGCGGCGGGGCGGGGACTAACTATGGCTACACCTTC CASSGGAGTNYGYTF
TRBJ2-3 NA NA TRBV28 TGTGCCAGCAGCACACGAGATACGCAGTATTTT CASSTRDTQYF
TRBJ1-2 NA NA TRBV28 TGTGCCAGCGGTAATCCTTTCCAGGGACCTAACTATGGCTACACCTTC CASGNPFQGPNYGYTF
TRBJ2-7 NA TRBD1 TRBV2 TGTGCCAGCAGTGAAGGTACAGGGGCCGAGCAGTACTTC CASSEGTGAEQYF
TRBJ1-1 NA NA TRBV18 TGTGCCAGCTCACCACGGGTGGGGGGGGAGAACACTGAAGCTTTCTTT CASSPRVGGENTEAFF
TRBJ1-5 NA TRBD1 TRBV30 TGTGCCTGGAGTGCACAGGGGGCGAGCAATCAGCCCCAGCATTTT CAWSAQGASNQPQHF
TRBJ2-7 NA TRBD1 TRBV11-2 TGTGCCAGCAGCGCCACCCGGGGACAGGGGGCTTCCTACGAGCAGTACTTC CASSATRGQGASYEQYF
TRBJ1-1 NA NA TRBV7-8 TGTGCCAGCAGCGGCGTCATGGAATTCACTGAAGCTTTCTTT CASSGVMEFTEAFF
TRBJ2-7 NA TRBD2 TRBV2 TGTGCCAGCAGTGAAGAAACTAGCGGGAGGGGAGAGCAGTACTTC CASSEETSGRGEQYF
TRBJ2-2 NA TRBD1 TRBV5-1 TGCGCCAGCAGCTCACGTGGGACAGCGAACACCGGGGAGCTGTTTTTT CASSSRGTANTGELFF
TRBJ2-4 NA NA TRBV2 TGTGCCAGCATACCCGGTTGGGGTTTCAAAAACATTCAGTACTTC CASIPGWGFKNIQYF
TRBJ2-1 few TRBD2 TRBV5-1 TGCGCCAGCAGCTTGGGACTAGCGGGACCCTACAATGAGCAGTTCTTC CASSLGLAGPYNEQFF
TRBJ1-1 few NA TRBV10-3 TGTGCCATCAGTCCAGACAGTAACACTGAAGCTTTCTTT CAISPDSNTEAFF
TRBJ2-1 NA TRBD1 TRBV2 TGTGCCAGCAGCTACATGGGACAGGGCTACAATGAGCAGTTCTTC CASSYMGQGYNEQFF
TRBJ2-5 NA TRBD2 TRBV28 TGTGCCAGCAGTTCGCCCCCCGGGCTAGCGGGGGCGGGGGTCGGAGAGACCCAGTACTTC CASSSPPGLAGAGVGETQYF
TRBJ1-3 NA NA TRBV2 TGTGCCAGCAGTGATTGGGGACTGTCCTCTGGAAACACCATATATTTT CASSDWGLSSGNTIYF
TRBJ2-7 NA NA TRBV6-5 TGTGCCAGCAGTTACGCCAGGGGTTCCTACGAGCAGTACTTC CASSYARGSYEQYF
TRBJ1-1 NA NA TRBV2 TGTGCCAGCGGCCCTGAAGCTTTCTTT CASGPEAFF
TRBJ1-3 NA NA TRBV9 TGTGCCAGCAGCGAACAGGATTCTGGAAACACCATATATTTT CASSEQDSGNTIYF
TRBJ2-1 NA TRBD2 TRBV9 TGTGCCAGCAGCACCCCGGGACTAGCCGTCGCCAATGAGCAGTTCTTC CASSTPGLAVANEQFF
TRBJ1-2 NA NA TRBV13 TGTGCCAGCAGTCGACAGGTAGTGGAGTGGGGCTACACCTTC CASSRQVVEWGYTF
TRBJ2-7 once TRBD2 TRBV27 TGTGCCAGCAGCCCCGGTGTTAGCGGGAGTCGCGAGCAGTACTTC CASSPGVSGSREQYF
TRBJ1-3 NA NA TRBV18 TGTGCCAGCTCACCCCCAATGGGGGGGTCTGGAAACACCATATATTTT CASSPPMGGSGNTIYF
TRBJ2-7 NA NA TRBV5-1 TGCGCCAGCAGCTTGAATATTGGGTACGAGCAGTACTTC CASSLNIGYEQYF
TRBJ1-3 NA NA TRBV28 TGTGCCAGCAGTTTTTTCAGGGAAGGGCCTGGAAACACCATATATTTT CASSFFREGPGNTIYF
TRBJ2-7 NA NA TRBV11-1 TGTGCCAGCAGCCCGACGGGCGGGACCCCCCCCTACGAGCAGTACTTC CASSPTGGTPPYEQYF
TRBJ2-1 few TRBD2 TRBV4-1 TGCGCCAGCAGCCAAGATTTAGCGGGAGGGTACAATGAGCAGTTCTTC CASSQDLAGGYNEQFF
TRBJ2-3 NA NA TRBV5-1 TGCGCCAGCAGCCTGGATCTCCCCACAGATACGCAGTATTTT CASSLDLPTDTQYF
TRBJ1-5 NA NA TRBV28 TGTGCCAGCACCACCTGGGGGAATCAGCCCCAGCATTTT CASTTWGNQPQHF
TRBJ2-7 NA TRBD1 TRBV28 TGTGCCAGCAGTTACAGGGGGGCCTCCTACGAGCAGTACTTC CASSYRGASYEQYF
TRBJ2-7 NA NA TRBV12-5 TGTGCTAGTGGTTTGGACACGGTAGTTTGGGGACTGCCCTCCTACGAGCAGTACTTC CASGLDTVVWGLPSYEQYF
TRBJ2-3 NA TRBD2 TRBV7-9 TGTGCCAGCAGCTCCCCGGGAGCGGGAGAAGATACGCAGTATTTT CASSSPGAGEDTQYF
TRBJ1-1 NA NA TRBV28 TGTGCCAGCAGCAACGAGGGGAACTGGGCTTTCTTT CASSNEGNWAFF